This entry lists 29 T cell receptor beta chains sequenced from one sample in a study of shared clonotypes between healthy human individuals (dated by TCRdb to 2020 to 2022). Receptors were amplified or captured by the immunoSEQ multiplex PCR assay. What TCRdb holds here is the immuneACCESS table cut down to in-frame rearrangements. Part of the clones is not present; checked against another copy, under half of the missing clones reflect an unresolved V gene, and the others are unexplained. Within this sample are 98,000 or so clones, with around 65% of them counted one time only. The top ten clones comprise around 24% of the sample. The specimen was memory CD8+ T cells sorted from blood. Read against the paper, the sample's cell subset or site label means: CD45RO+ cells pooled with CCR7-negative TemRA cells. The source of these receptors is a woman in her twenties or thirties in good health.

The chain combines TRBV19 with TRBJ2-1; the D gene is possibly TRBD2 (7 bases). V was cut by 6 bases and J by 7 bases, with 16 bases left in between. The CDR3 is 14 amino acids. The germline V gene encodes CDR1 LNHDA and CDR2 SQIVND (reference sequence). The CDR3 protein is CASRRRGRGNEQFF. The DNA for the CDR3 is TGTGCCAGTAGGAGACGGGGGAGGGGGAATGAGCAGTTCTTC. Drawing the rest from reference TRBV19 and TRBJ2-1, the complete variable domain is DGGITQSPKYLFRKEGQNVTLSCEQNLNHDAMYWYRQDPGQGLRLIYYSQIVNDFQKGDIAEGYSVSREKKESFPLTVTSAQKNPTAFYLCASRRRGRGNEQFFGPGTRLTVL.

This rearrangement joins TRBV28 to TRBJ2-3; D tentatively reads TRBD1 or TRBD2 (5 bases each). Trimming pared 5 bases from V and 0 bases from J, leaving 15 bases between. Germline V gene sequence: CDR1 MDHEN, CDR2 SYDVKM. CDR3 length equals 16 residues. The CDR3 DNA is TGTGCCAGCAGTCCCCCTACGGGGCTTAGCACAGATACGCAGTATTTT. Amino acid sequence: CASSPPTGLSTDTQYF.

This clone appeared many times. Different DNA sequences within this sample yield the same CDR3. This chain joins TRBV6-4 and TRBJ2-3; D ambiguous. V was trimmed by 0 bases and J by 3 bases, leaving 4 bases between them. Germline assignment: CDR1 MRHNA and CDR2 SNTAGT. This CDR3 is 13 amino acids long. The CDR3 DNA reads TGTGCCAGCAGTGACTCGACTACAGATACGCAGTATTTT. Translation: CASSDSTTDTQYF.

As to this clone: This same CDR3 is encoded by further DNA sequences in the sample. The chain links TRBV5-1 to TRBJ2-1, with D unclear. The CDR3 loop spans 11 amino acids. The V gene lost 0 bases and the J gene lost 7 bases, with 2 bases spanning the gap. Germline lookup yields CDR1 SGHRS and CDR2 YFSETQ. CDR3 nucleotides: TGCGCCAGCAGCTTGGGGAATGAGCAGTTCTTC. It yields the protein CASSLGNEQFF.

The chain couples TRBV11-1 to TRBJ1-1, with D unresolved. Germline CDR1 SGHAT, CDR2 FQDESV (reference sequence). The CDR3 length is 14 residues. V lost 2 bases and J 0 bases, leaving 7 bases between the germline ends. CDR3 amino acids: CASSLSSVNTEAFF. The DNA of the CDR3 is TGTGCCAGCAGCTTATCATCCGTGAACACTGAAGCTTTCTTT.

The chain is built from TRBV2 and TRBJ2-6, with D hard to call. V gave up 2 bases and J gave up 0 bases, with 8 bases separating them. The CDR3 is made up of 16 amino acids. Germline CDR1 and CDR2: SNHLY and FYNNEI. The CDR3 loop reads CASSERPDSGANVLTF. Here the CDR3 DNA reads TGTGCCAGCAGTGAAAGACCGGACTCTGGGGCCAACGTCCTGACTTTC.

This chain joins TRBV11-2 and TRBJ2-1; D is perhaps TRBD1 (6 bases). V lost 5 bases and J 6 bases, leaving 17 bases between the germline ends. Germline V gene data show CDR1 as SGHAT and CDR2 as FQNNGV. CDR3 length: 15 residues. The CDR3 here is CASSPNRVSSNEQFF. The CDR3 DNA reads TGTGCCAGCAGCCCAAACAGGGTATCGTCCAATGAGCAGTTCTTC.

J is TRBJ1-4 and V is TRBV5-1; D not resolved. The V end was cut by 2 bases, the J end by 1 base, with 3 bases between. CDR3 length: 13 amino acids. From germline, CDR1 is SGHRS and CDR2 YFSETQ. CDR3 in amino acids: CASSFETNEKLFF. In DNA form, the CDR3 reads TGCGCCAGCAGCTTTGAAACTAATGAAAAACTGTTTTTT.

In this sample, this clone turned up once. The V and J genes are TRBV10-1 and TRBJ2-7, with 13 nucleotides matching TRBD2. The germline gives CDR1 WNHNN, CDR2 SYGVQD (reference sequence). The CDR3 is 15 residues long. The V gene end was trimmed by 8 bases and the J gene end by 9 bases; junction bases not matched to a gene: 13. The CDR3 DNA is TGCGCCAGCCCCCCGCCAACTAGCGGGAGGGCCGTGCAGTACTTC. Its protein is CASPPPTSGRAVQYF.

This chain joins TRBV5-1 and TRBJ2-5, with 10 bases lining up with TRBD2. The closer fit of TRBJ2-7 to the DNA end suggests the J call may be wrong. This CDR3 has 14 amino acids. CDR1 and CDR2 (germline): SGHRS, YFSETQ. Written as DNA, the CDR3 is TGCGCCAGCAAACCCGAGCGGGAGGGCTACGAGCAGTACTTC. Translated: CASKPEREGYEQYF.

This chain joins TRBV11-2 and TRBJ1-3, with 11 nucleotides matching TRBD1. Germline V gene sequence: CDR1 SGHAT, CDR2 FQNNGV. CDR3 length: 16 residues. Trimming at V came to 1 base and at J to 3 bases, leaving 2 bases not matched to a gene. Here the CDR3 DNA reads TGTGCCAGCAGCTTAGCCGGGACAGGGGGTGGAAACACCATATATTTT. The encoded protein is CASSLAGTGGGNTIYF.

The chain links TRBV14 to TRBJ2-7, with a tentative D call TRBD1 (6 bases). Germline loops: CDR1 SGHDN, CDR2 FVKESK. V lost 4 bases and J 4 bases, leaving 11 bases between the germline ends. The CDR3 sequence is 13 residues long. CDR3 residues: CASSPFQGYEQYF. CDR3 DNA sequence: TGTGCCAGCAGCCCCTTCCAGGGGTACGAGCAGTACTTC.

CDR3 amino acids: CASRHPTGIEAFF. For the CDR3, the DNA is TGTGCCAGCAGACACCCAACAGGGATTGAAGCTTTCTTT. V usage is TRBV6-6 and J usage is TRBJ1-1, with D perhaps matching TRBD1 (6 bases). The CDR3 has 13 residues. The germline CDR1 and CDR2 sequences are MNHNY and SVGAGI (reference sequence). Between the trimmed V and J ends, which lost 6 bases and 7 bases, there was a span of 15 bases.

The chain joins TRBV5-8 to TRBJ1-4; D may be TRBD1 (6 bases). Germline lookup yields CDR1 SGHTS and CDR2 YDEGEE. Deletions cut 4 bases from V and 6 bases from J, with 16 bases between. The CDR3 runs 15 residues. This CDR3 reads CASSRPGRTDEKLFF. CDR3 in DNA: TGTGCCAGCAGCAGGCCGGGACGGACAGATGAAAAACTGTTTTTT.

The chain employs TRBV19 and TRBJ1-1; D remains unclear. V was trimmed by 3 bases and J by 4 bases, leaving 9 bases between them. Germline V gene data show CDR1 as LNHDA and CDR2 as SQIVND (reference sequence). This CDR3 has 13 amino acids. CDR3 amino acids: CASSIEDTTEAFF. The CDR3, as DNA: TGTGCCAGTAGTATTGAAGACACCACTGAAGCTTTCTTT. Filled out from reference TRBV19 and TRBJ1-1, the complete variable domain reads DGGITQSPKYLFRKEGQNVTLSCEQNLNHDAMYWYRQDPGQGLRLIYYSQIVNDFQKGDIAEGYSVSREKKESFPLTVTSAQKNPTAFYLCASSIEDTTEAFFGQGTRLTVV.

This rearrangement joins TRBV2 to TRBJ2-7; TRBD2 agrees at 9 bases. V lost 7 bases, J lost 3 bases, and 16 bases stayed unmatched. This CDR3 spans 17 amino acids. In germline, CDR1 is SNHLY, CDR2 FYNNEI. CDR3 sequence reads: CASTPLRASGTRYEQYF. CDR3 DNA: TGTGCCAGCACTCCACTAAGGGCTAGCGGGACTCGCTACGAGCAGTACTTC.

The J gene is TRBJ2-7, the V gene TRBV11-2, with no clear D. Per the germline V gene, CDR1 is SGHAT and CDR2 is FQNNGV. Trimming stripped 1 base from V and 2 bases from J, with 12 bases between. The CDR3 is 15 amino acids. The CDR3 spells CASSLARSGTYEQYF. The CDR3 DNA is TGTGCCAGCAGCTTAGCTAGGTCTGGGACCTACGAGCAGTACTTC.

Many counts were recorded for this clone. J is TRBJ1-5 and V is TRBV6-1, with 7 bases identical to TRBD1. The CDR3 is 14 amino acids. Germline CDR1 and CDR2: MNHNS and SASEGT. J lost 8 bases, V lost 5 bases, and 9 bases had no gene match. This CDR3 is CASSNSGTEEPQHF. In nucleotides, the CDR3 is TGTGCCAGCAGTAATTCCGGGACAGAAGAGCCCCAGCATTTT.

V and J are TRBV13 and TRBJ2-5; D possibly uses TRBD1 or TRBD2 (5 bases each). Germline-derived CDR1 and CDR2 are PRHDT and FYEKMQ (reference sequence). Trimming pared 3 bases from V and 5 bases from J, leaving 16 bases between. The CDR3 runs 15 residues. The CDR3 bases are TGTGCCAGCAGCTTGGGGGACGGCCATACGGAGACCCAGTACTTC. Translation: CASSLGDGHTETQYF.

The chain links TRBV29-1 to TRBJ2-3; D perhaps matches TRBD1 (6 bases). Trimming removed 0 bases at V and 5 bases at J, with 18 bases between. CDR3 size: 16 residues. Germline loops: CDR1 SQVTM, CDR2 ANQGSEA. The chain's CDR3 is CSVEDWRQEGKDTQYF. The CDR3 nucleotides read TGCAGCGTTGAAGATTGGAGACAGGAAGGGAAAGATACGCAGTATTTT.

This clone has just one count. The chain has TRBV30 and TRBJ1-2, with D possibly being TRBD1 (5 bases). The CDR3 is made up of 15 amino acids. CDR1 and CDR2 from the germline V gene are GTSNPN and SVGIG (reference sequence). The ends were cut back, 4 bases at V and 0 bases at J, with 15 bases in the middle. CDR3 in DNA: TGTGCCTGGATCGGATGGAGGGGAGCTAACTATGGCTACACCTTC. It encodes CAWIGWRGANYGYTF.

This clone was detected a few times. This chain joins TRBV5-4 and TRBJ2-1; D gene unclear. Deletions cut 6 bases from V and 2 bases from J, with 15 bases between. The CDR3 totals 15 residues. CDR1 is SGHNT and CDR2 is YYREEE in the germline V gene (reference sequence). The CDR3 region is CASNSADAPYNEQFF. Written as DNA, the CDR3 is TGTGCCAGCAACTCGGCAGACGCACCCTACAATGAGCAGTTCTTC.

The chain couples TRBV13 to TRBJ1-6, with a tentative D call TRBD1 (6 bases). V was shortened by 1 base and J by 10 bases, with 11 bases between the two germline ends. Germline V CDR1 and CDR2: PRHDT, FYEKMQ (reference sequence). The length of the CDR3 is 14 residues. The CDR3 sequence is CASSLAGDRSPLHF. DNA of the CDR3: TGTGCCAGCAGCTTAGCAGGGGATAGGTCACCCCTCCACTTT. The full variable domain, with the rest looked up from reference TRBV13 and TRBJ1-6, is AAGVIQSPRHLIKEKRETATLKCYPIPRHDTVYWYQQGPGQDPQFLISFYEKMQSDKGSIPDRFSAQQFSDYHSELNMSSLELGDSALYFCASSLAGDRSPLHFGNGTRLTVT.

This clone was detected only once. The chain employs TRBV28 and TRBJ2-3; tentative D call: TRBD2 (6 bases). V lost 4 bases and J lost 2, with 10 bases in between. The CDR3 runs 14 residues. Germline CDR1 MDHEN, CDR2 SYDVKM. The CDR3 region has the DNA TGTGCCAGCAGTTGGGTAGCGGTCACAGATACGCAGTATTTT. This sequence encodes CASSWVAVTDTQYF.

The rearrangement uses TRBV5-4 and TRBJ2-7; 7 nucleotides match TRBD1. Germline V CDR1 and CDR2: SGHNT, YYREEE (reference sequence). V dropped 2 bases and J dropped 2; count of bases not matched to a gene: 7. The CDR3 is 15 amino acids. CDR3 coding DNA: TGTGCCAGCAGCTTCGGGACAGCGGACGCCTACGAGCAGTACTTC. Translating it yields CASSFGTADAYEQYF.

V usage is TRBV11-2 and J usage is TRBJ2-5; D is perhaps TRBD2 (6 bases). The CDR3 runs 15 residues. The V and J ends lost 7 bases and 5 bases respectively, with 20 bases between them. Per the germline V gene, CDR1 is SGHAT and CDR2 is FQNNGV. The CDR3 region is CASTRSRGGWETQYF. The DNA for the CDR3 is TGTGCCAGCACGCGAAGTCGGGGAGGTTGGGAGACCCAGTACTTC.

The J gene is TRBJ2-7, the V gene TRBV2, with D uncertain. V was pared by 7 bases and J by 2 bases, with 6 bases between. This CDR3 is built from 11 residues. Germline assignment: CDR1 SNHLY and CDR2 FYNNEI. The CDR3 reads CASTPAYEQYF. The CDR3 DNA sequence: TGTGCCAGCACCCCTGCCTACGAGCAGTACTTC.

The table lists this clone with many counts. This rearrangement joins TRBV6-1 to TRBJ2-6; D is possibly TRBD2 (6 bases). CDR1 is MNHNS, CDR2 SASEGT, per germline. Trimming pared 8 bases from V and 0 bases from J, leaving 11 bases between. This CDR3 has 15 residues. CDR3 in DNA: TGTGCCAGCGGGGACTTCAACTCTGGGGCCAACGTCCTGACTTTC. Its translation is CASGDFNSGANVLTF.

This chain connects TRBV28 to TRBJ2-7, with D tentatively TRBD2 (6 bases). CDR3 length: 13 amino acids. V lost 4 bases and J lost 7, with 14 bases in between. From germline, CDR1 is MDHEN and CDR2 SYDVKM. The CDR3 DNA follows: TGTGCCAGCAGTTCCGGGACTGGGGCGGAGCAGTACTTC. Its protein product is CASSSGTGAEQYF.